This T cell receptor (beta chain) was captured by sequencing in a study of spatial heterogeneity in lung cancer. TCRdb passed the 5' RACE reads through MiXCR, listing each CDR3 protein once. Of about 80,000 distinct CDR3 sequences listed, 7.5% to 9.5% are singletons. The V segment lost 3 bases and the J segment 4 bases; nucleotides outside the gene matches: 6. Germline CDR1 reads KGHDR; CDR2 reads SFDVKD. This CDR3 spans 16 amino acids. This clonotype was recorded at least ten times. Noted time point: sample taken at primary tumor resection. Sequencing used PBMCs, obtained at surgery. The sequence was collected from a male donor with early-stage non-small cell lung cancer. The rearrangement joins TRBV24-1 to TRBJ2-1, with 9 nucleotides matching TRBD2. The CDR3: CATSDRLAVEYNEQFF. CDR3 bases: TGTGCCACCAGTGATCGACTAGCGGTGGAGTACAATGAGCAGTTCTTC.